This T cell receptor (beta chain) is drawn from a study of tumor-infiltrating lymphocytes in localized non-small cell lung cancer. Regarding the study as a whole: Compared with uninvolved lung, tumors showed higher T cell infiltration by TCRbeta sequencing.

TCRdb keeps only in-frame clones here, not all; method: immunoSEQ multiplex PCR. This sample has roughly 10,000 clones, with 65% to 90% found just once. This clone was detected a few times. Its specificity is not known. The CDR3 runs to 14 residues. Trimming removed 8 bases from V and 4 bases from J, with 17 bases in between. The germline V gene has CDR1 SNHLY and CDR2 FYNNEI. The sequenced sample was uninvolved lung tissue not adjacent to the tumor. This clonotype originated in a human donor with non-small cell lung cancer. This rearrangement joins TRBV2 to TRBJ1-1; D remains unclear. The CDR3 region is CASSEEWKGTEAFF. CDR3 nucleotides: TGTGCCAGCTCCGAGGAGTGGAAAGGCACTGAAGCTTTCTTT.